This T cell receptor beta chain was captured in a study of T cells in Graves' hyperthyroidism and ophthalmopathy. Germline-derived CDR1 and CDR2 are LGHDT and YNNKEL (reference sequence). This CDR3 is built from 16 residues. The V and J ends lost 2 bases and 2 bases respectively, with 10 bases between them. Amplified TCR beta CDR3 regions came from RNA transcripts. HTBI primers were employed in a first-round RT-PCR of the TCR CDR3. TCRdb passed the multiplex PCR reads through MiXCR, listing each CDR3 protein once. The table lists a few hundred thousand distinct CDR3 sequences, under 20% of them singletons. Lactation, pregnancy, other autoimmune disease or uncontrolled infection excluded patients. Only a few counts were recorded for this clonotype.

J is TRBJ2-6 and V is TRBV3-1; the D is unclear. The source of this sequence is a man aged 18-30 years with Graves' ophthalmopathy. Sequenced input: blood. CDR3 DNA: TGTGCCAGCAGCCAATATACGGCACCTGGGGCCAACGTCCTGACTTTC. Translation gives CASSQYTAPGANVLTF.